The 10 T cell receptor beta chains in this list originate from one sample, sequenced in a study of cytomegalovirus exposure and HLA in healthy donors. PCR used 60 Vbeta primers and 13 Jbeta primers. Clones were sequenced by immunoSEQ multiplex PCR, and TCRdb holds only the in-frame ones, with some missing. The profile shows 120,000 to 150,000 clones, more than 75% of them singletons. Sequences were obtained from PBMCs. These receptors were taken from a male donor in good health and CMV-seronegative.

The chain combines TRBV19 with TRBJ1-4, with D unresolved. In germline, CDR1 is LNHDA, CDR2 SQIVND (reference sequence). The germline V and J ends were trimmed by 3 bases and 3 bases, with 8 bases remaining between them. The CDR3 contains 14 residues. The CDR3: CASSMQASNEKLFF. The CDR3 region has the DNA TGTGCCAGTAGTATGCAGGCGTCTAATGAAAAACTGTTTTTT.

This chain joins TRBV4-3 and TRBJ1-2, with D tentatively TRBD1 (5 bases). The CDR3 consists of 16 residues. V lost 0 bases to trimming and J lost 1 base, with 12 bases between them. Germline CDR1 reads LGHNA; CDR2 reads YSLEER. The CDR3 coding sequence is TGCGCCAGCAGCCAAGATTTGATAGACAGTAACTATGGCTACACCTTC. This translates into CASSQDLIDSNYGYTF.

V and J are TRBV28 and TRBJ1-6; 10 bases agree with TRBD1. Germline V gene sequence: CDR1 MDHEN, CDR2 SYDVKM. Germline trimming cut 4 bases from V and 14 bases from J; bases unmatched to any gene: 11. The length of the CDR3 is 15 residues. CDR3 loop: CASSSAGRDRGTLHF. In DNA, the CDR3 is TGTGCCAGCAGTTCCGCCGGAAGGGACAGGGGAACCCTCCACTTT.

The V and J genes are TRBV4-1 and TRBJ2-7; 8 nucleotides align to TRBD1. Germline-derived CDR1 and CDR2 are MGHRA and YSYEKL. V dropped 4 bases and J dropped 2; count of bases not matched to a gene: 4. The CDR3 spans 14 residues. In DNA form, the CDR3 reads TGCGCCAGCAGCCGCGGACAGGGAGCCTACGAGCAGTACTTC. Amino acids: CASSRGQGAYEQYF.

About this clone: The germline gene is not matched at one end of the junction; a read error may be the cause. The rearrangement uses TRBV5-8 and TRBJ2-6, with D tentatively TRBD2 (6 bases). The CDR3 totals 17 residues. Per the germline V gene, CDR1 is SGHTS and CDR2 is YDEGEE. As DNA, the CDR3 is TGTGCCAGCACCACGCAGGGAGGCGCCTCTGGGGCCAACGGCCTGACTTTC. Residues: CASTTQGGASGANGLTF.

The rearrangement joins TRBV27 to TRBJ1-5; 7 positions agree with TRBD1. V lost 7 bases to trimming and J lost 6 bases; unmatched junction nucleotides: 9. CDR3 length equals 14 residues. CDR1 is MNHEY, CDR2 SMNVEV, per germline (reference sequence). DNA for the CDR3: TGTGCCAGCAAAACAGGGGAGCATGCTCAGCCCCAGCATTTT. This encodes CASKTGEHAQPQHF.

V gene TRBV27 combines with J gene TRBJ2-1; 9 bases match TRBD2. Germline V gene lookup returns CDR1 MNHEY and CDR2 SMNVEV (reference sequence). The J segment lost 8 bases and the V segment lost 4 bases, leaving 12 bases of the junction unmatched. The CDR3 is 16 amino acids. The CDR3 sequence: CASSSPRRGGKDEQFF. The DNA of the CDR3 is TGTGCCAGCAGTTCGCCTCGGCGGGGGGGTAAAGATGAGCAGTTCTTC.

The V gene is TRBV29-1, the J gene TRBJ2-1; 11 nucleotides match TRBD1. With 2 bases clipped from V and 8 bases from J, the junction kept 8 bases outside the gene matches. Per germline, CDR1 SQVTM and CDR2 ANQGSEA. The CDR3 runs 15 residues. The DNA of the CDR3 is TGCAGCGTTGAACTCGGGACAGGGGGTGACTATGAGCAGTTCTTC. This translates into CSVELGTGGDYEQFF.

J is TRBJ2-1 and V is TRBV19; 9 bases match TRBD1. V lost 4 bases, J lost 3 bases, and 4 bases stayed unmatched. CDR1 is LNHDA, CDR2 SQIVND, per germline (reference sequence). The CDR3 covers 15 residues. The CDR3 DNA reads as TGTGCCAGTAGTACGGGACAGGGTTTCTACAATGAGCAGTTCTTC. Translating gives CASSTGQGFYNEQFF.

The rearrangement uses TRBV27 and TRBJ1-2; D gene uncertain. CDR3 length equals 13 residues. Trimming took off 3 bases at V and 11 bases at J, with 16 bases between the two ends. Germline V gene data show CDR1 as MNHEY and CDR2 as SMNVEV (reference sequence). The CDR3 loop reads CASSLEGSARYTF. CDR3 sequence (DNA): TGTGCCAGCAGTTTGGAGGGATCCGCGCGGTACACCTTC.